The TCR beta chain described here comes from a study of blood T cell repertoires in COVID-19. The table came from immunoSEQ multiplex PCR; TCRdb's copy has only in-frame clones and leaves some out. There are roughly 140,000 clones in the sample; 85% to 90% occur only once, and about 10% lies in the top ten. Germline V gives CDR1 SGHKS, CDR2 YYEKEE (reference sequence). This CDR3 is built from 14 residues. Trimming removed 0 bases at V and 2 bases at J, with 7 bases between. The sequence came from a woman older than 75 with acute or convalescent COVID-19. Input material: peripheral blood. The genes are TRBV5-5 and TRBJ2-3, with a tentative D call TRBD1 (5 bases). The CDR3 here is CASSLEGYTDTQYF. The CDR3 DNA reads TGTGCCAGCAGCTTGGAGGGGTACACAGATACGCAGTATTTT.